This T cell receptor beta chain was identified in a study of Graves' ophthalmopathy and Graves' hyperthyroidism (dated by TCRdb to 2016 to 2018). With respect to the entire study: Hyperthyroidism was considered stable if no progression to ophthalmopathy occurred within 18 months of follow-up. In total, approximately 130 blood samples were TCR-sequenced: fewer than 50 ophthalmopathy, under 85 hyperthyroidism and about 17 hyperthyroidism-to-ophthalmopathy patients. After sampling, hyperthyroidism patients received methimazole starting at 30 mg daily, and ophthalmopathy patients received high-dose intravenous methylprednisolone. In more than five hyperthyroidism patients, the T-cell repertoires found in thyroid tissue were compared with those found in blood. To explore V-J signatures that distinguish ophthalmopathy from hyperthyroidism, a discovery set of around 100 patients was enrolled, made up of 40 to 45 with ophthalmopathy and 55 to 65 with stable hyperthyroidism. The independent validation cohort included approximately 19 hyperthyroidism patients plus 17 patients who later progressed from hyperthyroidism to ophthalmopathy. The study used signatures of the TCR beta repertoire to tell Graves' ophthalmopathy apart from Graves' hyperthyroidism and to predict which patients would progress to ophthalmopathy.

The hyperthyroidism patients were 18 to 65 years old and newly diagnosed, with a disease duration of less than 2 months. Patients were excluded if they had other autoimmune diseases, uncontrolled infections, pregnancy or lactation. Clinical symptoms, serum thyroxine, TRAb, thyroid ultrasound and orbital computed tomography were used for diagnosis. Total RNA was extracted using Trizol reagent, and RNA quality was checked on an Agilent 2100 Bioanalyzer. For repertoire sequencing, the TCR beta CDR3 regions were amplified from RNA transcripts. The first round was an RT-PCR using HTBI primers with the Qiagen OneStep RT-PCR kit, and this first round was followed by a second-round multiplex PCR, then size selection and purification. Sequencing of the libraries was carried out on an Illumina HiSeq2000 in paired-end mode with 100 bp reads. From the authors' description of their analysis: SOAPnuke was used to process the reads, throwing out any read that had adapters, had uncalled bases, had a mean Phred below 15, or lacked an exact constant-primer or identifier match. COPE v1.2.5 was used to merge the high-quality paired reads. Each unique nucleotide sequence was treated as a clonotype, and MiTCR v1.1 was used to align the clonotypes to the IMGT TRB V, D and J references. Only V-J combinations with frequency above 0.0001 were analysed, covering more than 99% of repertoires. For each V-J combination, a TCR clonal expansion and chaos score was defined as F50 clonal expansion divided by the chaos observed in the TCRdist matrix. Welch's t-statistics and random forest were used to narrow the features down to about twelve V-J combinations, which were then fed into a naive Bayes classifier. Thyroid-blood repertoire similarity was quantified with the Morisita-Horn index. Clones were called with MiXCR by TCRdb after fastp trimmed the public reads at Q25, and only in-frame beta chains were retained. Rows with one shared CDR3 protein collapse into an entry with the most common genes and DNA. These V and J calls originate from TCRdb's pipeline instead of the authors' own analysis. Across this sample there are more than 1,000,000 distinct CDR3 sequences, with about 38% seen only once. 11% of the sample lies in the top ten.

Notes on this clonotype: The target of this receptor is not known. Relative to the germline gene, one junction end is altered; a read error may explain this.

General findings and caveats noted by the study authors: In cross-validation, the 13-signature model distinguished ophthalmopathy from stable hyperthyroidism with just over 85% sensitivity and 81.08% specificity, while in the test set the corresponding values were around 79% and 71%. Among expanded thyroid clonotypes with frequency above 0.001, most also showed up in blood, which suggests that blood repertoires may reflect the thyroid immune response. Sample size was not statistically predetermined, and group allocation was not concealed from the investigators. In validation, the model predicted ophthalmopathy progression with roughly 68% sensitivity and around 72% specificity; more than ten predicted patients were CT-confirmed with GO in a median of approximately six months.

The germline V gene sets CDR1 to SGDLS and CDR2 to YYNGEE. From the cysteine through the phenylalanine, the CDR3 covers 17 amino acids. Only the CDR3 part of the read is kept: 51 bases, read in frame from the first base. The TCR was taken from an adult man with Graves' hyperthyroidism. Recombination joined TRBV9 with TRBJ2-5, and the D gene may be TRBD1, 5 bases matching. Sample: peripheral blood or thyroid tissue (not recorded which). The bases read TGCGCCAGCAGCCAAGGAAAAAGAGACAGCCTCCAAGAGACCCAGTACTTC. It translates as CASSQGKRDSLQETQYF.